This TCR beta chain comes out of a study of T cells in Graves' hyperthyroidism and ophthalmopathy. RNA transcripts served as the template for amplifying TCR beta CDR3 regions. Primed by the HTBI set, a first-round RT-PCR was run on the TCR CDR3. TCRdb processed the multiplex PCR reads anew with MiXCR; each CDR3 protein has one entry. The sample has 350,000 to 400,000 distinct CDR3 sequences, 15% to 20% seen once. This clonotype was detected many times. Germline CDR1 is MNHEY and CDR2 is SVGEGT. The germline V and J ends were trimmed by 2 bases and 0 bases, with 7 bases remaining between them. The CDR3 is made up of 14 amino acids.

The sequence came from a man younger than 30 with Graves' ophthalmopathy. The chain carries TRBV6-2 or TRBV6-3 and TRBJ1-1; D gene ambiguous. Sample: blood. CDR3 loop: CASSYAQLNTEAFF. The CDR3 nucleotides are TGTGCCAGCAGTTACGCTCAGCTGAACACTGAAGCTTTCTTT.